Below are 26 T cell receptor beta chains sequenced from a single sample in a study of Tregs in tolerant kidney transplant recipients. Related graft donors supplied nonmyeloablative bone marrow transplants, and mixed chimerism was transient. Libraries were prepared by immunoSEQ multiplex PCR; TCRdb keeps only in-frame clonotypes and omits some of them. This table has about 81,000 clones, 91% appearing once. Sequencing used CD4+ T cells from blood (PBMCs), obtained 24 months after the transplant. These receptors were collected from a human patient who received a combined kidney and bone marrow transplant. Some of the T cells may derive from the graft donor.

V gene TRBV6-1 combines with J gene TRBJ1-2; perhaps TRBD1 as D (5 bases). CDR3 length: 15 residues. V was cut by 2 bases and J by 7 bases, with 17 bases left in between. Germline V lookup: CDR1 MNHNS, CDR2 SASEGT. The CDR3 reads CASSEMWGEGLGYTF. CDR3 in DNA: TGTGCCAGCAGTGAAATGTGGGGGGAGGGTCTTGGCTACACCTTC.

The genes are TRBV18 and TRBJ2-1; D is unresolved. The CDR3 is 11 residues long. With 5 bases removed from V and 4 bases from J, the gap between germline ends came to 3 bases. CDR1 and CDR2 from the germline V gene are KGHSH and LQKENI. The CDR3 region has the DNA TGTGCCAGCTCATCGTACAATGAGCAGTTCTTC. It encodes CASSSYNEQFF.

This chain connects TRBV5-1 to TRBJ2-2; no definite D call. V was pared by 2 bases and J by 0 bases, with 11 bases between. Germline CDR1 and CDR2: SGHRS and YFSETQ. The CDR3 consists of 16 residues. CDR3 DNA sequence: TGCGCCAGCAGCTTCATGGGCAGGACGAACACCGGGGAGCTGTTTTTT. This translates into CASSFMGRTNTGELFF.

CDR3 DNA: TGTGCCAGCAGCTTAGGCGGACAGGGGTCCTACGAGCAGTACTTC. Its protein is CASSLGGQGSYEQYF. The V call is TRBV7-2, the J call TRBJ2-7, with 9 nucleotides matching TRBD1. With V trimmed by 1 base and J by 1 base, 2 bases remained unmatched. CDR1 is SGHTA, CDR2 FQGNSA, per germline. The CDR3 covers 15 residues.

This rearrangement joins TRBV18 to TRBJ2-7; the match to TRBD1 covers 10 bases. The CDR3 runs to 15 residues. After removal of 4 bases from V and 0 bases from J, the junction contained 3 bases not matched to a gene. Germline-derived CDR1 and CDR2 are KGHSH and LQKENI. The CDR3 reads CASSLGTGVSYEQYF. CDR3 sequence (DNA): TGTGCCAGCTCACTCGGGACAGGGGTCTCCTACGAGCAGTACTTC.

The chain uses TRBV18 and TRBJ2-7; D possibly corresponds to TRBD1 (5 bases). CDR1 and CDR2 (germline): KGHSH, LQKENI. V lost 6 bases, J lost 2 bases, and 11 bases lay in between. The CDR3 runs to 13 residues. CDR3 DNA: TGTGCCAGCTCCCTCGGACATCCCTACGAGCAGTACTTC. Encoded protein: CASSLGHPYEQYF. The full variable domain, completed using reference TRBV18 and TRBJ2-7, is NAGVMQNPRHLVRRRGQEARLRCSPMKGHSHVYWYRQLPEEGLKFMVYLQKENIIDESGMPKERFSAEFPKEGPSILRIQQVVRGDSAAYFCASSLGHPYEQYFGPGTRLTVT.

The chain's CDR3 is CASSWGGDQETQYF. CDR3 nucleotide sequence: TGTGCCAGCAGTTGGGGGGGGGATCAAGAGACCCAGTACTTC. The chain uses TRBV6-6 and TRBJ2-5; TRBD2 aligns across 7 bases. Trimming removed 4 bases from V and 2 bases from J; junction bases left unmatched: 4. CDR1 is MNHNY, CDR2 SVGAGI, per germline (reference sequence). CDR3 length equals 14 residues.

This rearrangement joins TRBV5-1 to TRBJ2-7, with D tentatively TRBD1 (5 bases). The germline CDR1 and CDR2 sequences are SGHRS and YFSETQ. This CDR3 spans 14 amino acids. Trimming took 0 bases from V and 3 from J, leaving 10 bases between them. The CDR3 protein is CASSLGAGIYEQYF. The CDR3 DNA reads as TGCGCCAGCAGCTTGGGGGCAGGGATCTACGAGCAGTACTTC. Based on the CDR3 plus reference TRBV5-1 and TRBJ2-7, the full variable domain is KAGVTQTPRYLIKTRGQQVTLSCSPISGHRSVSWYQQTPGQGLQFLFEYFSETQRNKGNFPGRFSGRQFSNSRSEMNVSTLELGDSALYLCASSLGAGIYEQYFGPGTRLTVT.

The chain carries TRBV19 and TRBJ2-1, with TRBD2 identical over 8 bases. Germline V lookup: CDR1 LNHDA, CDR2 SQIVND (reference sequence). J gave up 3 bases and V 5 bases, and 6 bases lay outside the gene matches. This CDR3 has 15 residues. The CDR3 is CASSASGGLYNEQFF. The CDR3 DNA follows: TGTGCCAGTAGTGCAAGCGGGGGACTCTACAATGAGCAGTTCTTC.

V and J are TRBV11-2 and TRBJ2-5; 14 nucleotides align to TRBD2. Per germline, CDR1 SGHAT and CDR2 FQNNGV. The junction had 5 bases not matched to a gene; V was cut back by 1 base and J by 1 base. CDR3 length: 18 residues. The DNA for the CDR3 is TGTGCCAGCAGCTTAGGGACTAGCGGGGGGCTGGGCCAAGAGACCCAGTACTTC. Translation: CASSLGTSGGLGQETQYF.

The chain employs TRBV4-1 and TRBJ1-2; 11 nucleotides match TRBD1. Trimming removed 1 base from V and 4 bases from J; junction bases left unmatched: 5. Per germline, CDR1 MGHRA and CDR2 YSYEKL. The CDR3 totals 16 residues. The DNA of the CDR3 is TGCGCCAGCAGCCAAGCTCCCGGGACAGGGGGCTATGGCTACACCTTC. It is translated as CASSQAPGTGGYGYTF.

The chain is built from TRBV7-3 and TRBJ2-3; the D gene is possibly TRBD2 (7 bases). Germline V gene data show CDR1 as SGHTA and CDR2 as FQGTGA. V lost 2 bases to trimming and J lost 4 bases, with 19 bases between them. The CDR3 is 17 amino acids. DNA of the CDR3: TGTGCCAGCAGCTTAGCCCCGGCAAAGGGGGGGTCAGATACGCAGTATTTT. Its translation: CASSLAPAKGGSDTQYF.

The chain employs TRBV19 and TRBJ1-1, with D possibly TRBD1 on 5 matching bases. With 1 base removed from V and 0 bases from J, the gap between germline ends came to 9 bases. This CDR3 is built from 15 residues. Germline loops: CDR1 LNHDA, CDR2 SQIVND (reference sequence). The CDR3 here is CASSIVPGMNTEAFF. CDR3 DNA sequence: TGTGCCAGTAGTATAGTTCCAGGGATGAACACTGAAGCTTTCTTT.

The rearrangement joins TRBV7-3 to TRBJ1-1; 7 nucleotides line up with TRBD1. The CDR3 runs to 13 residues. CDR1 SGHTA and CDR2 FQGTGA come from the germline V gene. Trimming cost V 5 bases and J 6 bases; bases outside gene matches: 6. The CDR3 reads CASSTRQGAEAFF. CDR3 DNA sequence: TGTGCCAGCAGCACCAGACAGGGAGCTGAAGCTTTCTTT.

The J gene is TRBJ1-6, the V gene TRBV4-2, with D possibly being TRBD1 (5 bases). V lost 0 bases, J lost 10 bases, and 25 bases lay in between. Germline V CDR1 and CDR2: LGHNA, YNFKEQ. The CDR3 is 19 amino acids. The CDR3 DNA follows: TGTGCCAGCAGCCAAGAGCCCCCGCGGCAGGTAGGGGTTCGGTCACCCCTCCACTTT. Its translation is CASSQEPPRQVGVRSPLHF.

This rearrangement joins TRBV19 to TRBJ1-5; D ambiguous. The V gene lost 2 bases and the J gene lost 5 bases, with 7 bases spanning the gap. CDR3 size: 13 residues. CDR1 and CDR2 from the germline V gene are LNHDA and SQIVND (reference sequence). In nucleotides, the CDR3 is TGTGCCAGTAGTATATCTGTTGATCAGCCCCAGCATTTT. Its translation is CASSISVDQPQHF.

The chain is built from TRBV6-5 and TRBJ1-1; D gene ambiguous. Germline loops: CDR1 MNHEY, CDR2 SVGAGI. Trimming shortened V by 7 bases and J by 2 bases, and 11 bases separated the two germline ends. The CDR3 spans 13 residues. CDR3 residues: CASTLTVNTEAFF. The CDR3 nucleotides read TGTGCCAGCACCCTAACAGTAAACACTGAAGCTTTCTTT.

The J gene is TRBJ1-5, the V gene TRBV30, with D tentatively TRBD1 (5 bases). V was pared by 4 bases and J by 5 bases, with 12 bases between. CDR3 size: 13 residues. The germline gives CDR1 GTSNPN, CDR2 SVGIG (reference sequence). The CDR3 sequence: CAWTPDIDQPQHF. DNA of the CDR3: TGTGCCTGGACCCCGGACATCGATCAGCCCCAGCATTTT.

The CDR3 loop is CASSIEAGSGANVLTF. The CDR3 DNA follows: TGTGCCAGTAGTATAGAAGCAGGCTCTGGGGCCAACGTCCTGACTTTC. V usage is TRBV19 and J usage is TRBJ2-6; no reliable D call. CDR1 is LNHDA, CDR2 SQIVND, per germline (reference sequence). The CDR3 has 16 residues. Trimming took 0 bases from V and 0 from J, leaving 6 bases between them.

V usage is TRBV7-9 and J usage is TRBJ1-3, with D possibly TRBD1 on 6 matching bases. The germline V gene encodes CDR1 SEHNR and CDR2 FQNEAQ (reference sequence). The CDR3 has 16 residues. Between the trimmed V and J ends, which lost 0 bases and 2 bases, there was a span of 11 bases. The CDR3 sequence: CASSLALQGTGNTIYF. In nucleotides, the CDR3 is TGTGCCAGCAGCTTAGCGCTGCAGGGGACTGGAAACACCATATATTTT.

In DNA form, the CDR3 reads TGCGCCAGCAGCCAAGAAGCGGGGTCTGGCACAGATACGCAGTATTTT. It is translated as CASSQEAGSGTDTQYF. This chain connects TRBV4-3 to TRBJ2-3, with 7 bases aligning to TRBD2. This CDR3 contains 16 residues. The ends lost 0 bases at V and 1 base at J; junction bases unmatched: 4. Per germline, CDR1 LGHNA and CDR2 YSLEER.

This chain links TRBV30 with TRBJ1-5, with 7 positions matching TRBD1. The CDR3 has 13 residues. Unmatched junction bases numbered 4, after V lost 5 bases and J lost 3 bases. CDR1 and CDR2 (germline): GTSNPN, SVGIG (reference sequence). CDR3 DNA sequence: TGTGCCTGGGGGGGACAGAACAATCAGCCCCAGCATTTT. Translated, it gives CAWGGQNNQPQHF.

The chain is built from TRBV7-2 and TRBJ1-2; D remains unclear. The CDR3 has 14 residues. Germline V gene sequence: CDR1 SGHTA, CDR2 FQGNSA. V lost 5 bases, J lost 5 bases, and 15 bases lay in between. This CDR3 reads CASSPAGSWYGYTF. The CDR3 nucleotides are TGTGCCAGCAGCCCGGCCGGGTCTTGGTATGGCTACACCTTC.

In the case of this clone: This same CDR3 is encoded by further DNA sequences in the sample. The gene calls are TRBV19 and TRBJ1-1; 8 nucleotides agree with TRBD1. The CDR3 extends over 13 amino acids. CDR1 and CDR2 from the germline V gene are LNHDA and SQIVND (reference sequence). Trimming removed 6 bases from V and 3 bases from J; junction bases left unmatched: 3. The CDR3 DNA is TGTGCCAGTAGCACGACAGGGGACACTGAAGCTTTCTTT. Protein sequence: CASSTTGDTEAFF.

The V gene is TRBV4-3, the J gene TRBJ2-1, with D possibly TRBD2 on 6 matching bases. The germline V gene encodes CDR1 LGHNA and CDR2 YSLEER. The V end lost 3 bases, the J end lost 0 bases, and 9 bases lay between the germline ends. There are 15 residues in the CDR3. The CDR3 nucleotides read TGCGCCAGCAGCCAGGCGGGGAGCTCCTACAATGAGCAGTTCTTC. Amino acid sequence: CASSQAGSSYNEQFF.

The CDR3 DNA sequence: TGCGCCAGCAGCCAAGATCAATTCCCTAACAATGAGCAGTTCTTC. The encoded protein is CASSQDQFPNNEQFF. The chain carries TRBV4-1 and TRBJ2-1; no clear D gene. Germline CDR1 and CDR2: MGHRA and YSYEKL. The CDR3 is made up of 15 amino acids. Deletions cut 0 bases from V and 5 bases from J, with 11 bases between.